Detailed here is one T cell receptor beta chain. The target antigen is unknown. Germline V gene data show CDR1 as DFQATT and CDR2 as SNEGSKA (reference sequence). The CDR3 is 14 amino acids. V was clipped by 6 bases and J by 13 bases; unmatched bases: 14. Isolating PBMCs gave at least 7 million of these cells per sample. Extraction of total RNA produced a minimum of 6 micrograms from each sample. For the second PCR, which ran for roughly 7 to 11 cycles, a sample-barcoded 5' primer and a J-beta primer mix were used. Each cDNA molecule was tagged by a template-switch adaptor with 12 random nucleotides. TCRdb called the 5' RACE reads again in MiXCR, with one record for every CDR3 protein. The table lists 700,000 to 1,000,000 distinct CDR3 sequences, around two fifths of them singletons. The sample belongs to a study of blood T cells in healthy people across ages. Study conclusions and caveats: As age increased, TCR beta diversity per million T cells fell in a roughly linear fashion.

The TCR sequence derives from a man aged 55 to 70 in good health. The sequenced sample was blood. The V call is TRBV20-1, the J call TRBJ1-6; 8 positions match TRBD1. The CDR3 spells CSAETQGAFKPLHF. CDR3 DNA sequence: TGCAGTGCCGAGACTCAGGGGGCCTTTAAGCCCCTCCACTTT.